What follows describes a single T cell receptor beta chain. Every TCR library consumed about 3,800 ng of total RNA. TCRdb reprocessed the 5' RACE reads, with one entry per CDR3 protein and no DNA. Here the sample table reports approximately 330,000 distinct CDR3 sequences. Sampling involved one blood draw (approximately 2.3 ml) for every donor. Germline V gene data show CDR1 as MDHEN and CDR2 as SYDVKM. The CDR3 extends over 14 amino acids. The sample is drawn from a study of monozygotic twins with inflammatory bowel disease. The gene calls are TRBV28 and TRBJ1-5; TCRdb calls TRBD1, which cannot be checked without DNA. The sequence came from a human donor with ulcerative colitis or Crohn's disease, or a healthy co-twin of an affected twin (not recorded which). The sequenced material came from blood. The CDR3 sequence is CASRPWGENQPQHF.